The 6 T cell receptor beta chains presented below share a single source sample, sequenced in a study of vaccination and CD4 T cells after COVID-19. These receptors' targets are unknown. Treatment defined: roughly ten-day PBMC culture with coronavirus spike peptide pools or control peptides (ViraFEST assay). Sequencing of the DNA from cultured CD4+ T cells was carried out with the Oncomine TCR Beta short-read assay. TCRdb re-derived calls from the PCR reads in MiXCR, one entry per CDR3 protein. The table records almost 8,500 distinct CDR3 sequences, roughly two thirds of them present only once. Sequences were obtained from CD4+ T cells from blood, cultured in vitro. These receptors all stem from a human donor who had recovered from COVID-19.

The V and J genes are TRBV19 and TRBJ2-2; D ambiguous. The CDR3 is made up of 12 amino acids. V lost 5 bases and J lost 5, with 6 bases in between. The germline CDR1 and CDR2 sequences are LNHDA and SQIVND (reference sequence). CDR3 bases: TGTGCCAGTAGTGTAAGAACCGGGGAGCTGTTTTTT. It yields the protein CASSVRTGELFF.

The chain joins TRBV7-3 to TRBJ2-7; 8 bases align to TRBD2. V trimming: 0 bases; J trimming: 1 base; junction bases outside the gene matches: 2. The CDR3 has 15 residues. CDR1 and CDR2 from the germline V gene are SGHTA and FQGTGA. CDR3 sequence reads: CASSLTGGASYEQYF. DNA of the CDR3: TGTGCCAGCAGCTTAACCGGGGGGGCGTCCTACGAGCAGTACTTC.

The chain joins TRBV7-8 to TRBJ1-4; TRBD1 matches 10 bases. Germline V CDR1 and CDR2: SGHVS, FQNEAQ. The CDR3 spans 14 residues. Trimming at V came to 5 bases and at J to 8 bases, leaving 5 bases not matched to a gene. The CDR3 DNA reads TGTGCCAGCAGCACCGGACAGGGGGGAGAAAAACTGTTTTTT. Amino acid sequence: CASSTGQGGEKLFF.

This chain joins TRBV20-1 and TRBJ2-5; TRBD2 aligns across 10 bases. The ends lost 3 bases at V and 5 bases at J; junction bases unmatched: 9. CDR1 DFQATT and CDR2 SNEGSKA come from the germline V gene (reference sequence). The CDR3 loop spans 15 amino acids. The CDR3 DNA reads as TGCAGTGCTAGCACCCAGCGGGGGGGCGTGGAGACCCAGTACTTC. Residues: CSASTQRGGVETQYF.

This clonotype occurred once. The rearrangement uses TRBV6-5 and TRBJ2-7; possible D gene TRBD1, 5 bases. The germline V and J ends were trimmed by 2 bases and 1 base, with 6 bases remaining between them. CDR1 and CDR2 (germline): MNHEY, SVGAGI. The CDR3 totals 13 residues. The CDR3 DNA reads TGTGCCAGCAGTTACGACAGATCCTACGAGCAGTACTTC. This sequence encodes CASSYDRSYEQYF.

This clonotype showed up just a few times. This chain uses TRBV6-5 with TRBJ1-2, with 7 bases matching TRBD1. V shed 0 bases and J 7 bases; nucleotides not matched to a gene: 5. Germline-derived CDR1 and CDR2 are MNHEY and SVGAGI. The CDR3 extends over 14 amino acids. CDR3 bases: TGTGCCAGCAGTTACTCGACAGGGTGGGGTGGCTACACCTTC. Protein sequence: CASSYSTGWGGYTF.